This T cell receptor (beta chain) appears in the sequencing data of a study of human T cells and chemical hapten exposure. Study as a whole: Women made up most patients, who had alopecia areata, totalis or universalis. Findings and limits, study-wide: No change in TCRs above 1 in 1000 frequency was produced by DPC sensitization.

TCRdb recomputed calls from the RACE reads with MiXCR, one row per CDR3 protein. Of tens of thousands of distinct CDR3 sequences in the sample, 10% to 15% were seen once. As for time point: pre-sensitization, week 0. The treatment was: therapeutic diphenylcyclopropenone sensitization with weekly scalp DPC. RNA extraction used unfractionated whole blood as the source of total RNA. Drawing of blood took place ahead of applying each patch test. The study drew its donors from alopecia patients who were 18 to 70 years old and suitable for DPC. This clonotype was recorded many times. Its antigen is not known. Between the trimmed V and J ends, which lost 1 base and 3 bases, there was a span of 3 bases. Germline-derived CDR1 and CDR2 are SGHAT and FQNNGV. CDR3 size: 12 residues.

The chain uses TRBV11-2 and TRBJ1-1; D gene unclear. The source material was whole blood, sampled in connection with sensitization to the hapten diphenylcyclopropenone (DPC). The sequence was obtained from a middle-aged woman with alopecia areata. Some clones in this sample may be carry-over from other donors' samples. The CDR3: CASSLGHTEAFF. In DNA form, the CDR3 reads TGTGCCAGCAGCTTAGGGCACACTGAAGCTTTCTTT.